This TCR beta chain was observed in a study of cytomegalovirus exposure and HLA in healthy donors. General study results and limits: The records held CMV serostatus as the only immune exposure information. Other equally common chains were less clonally expanded than HLA-associated TCR beta chains, a later analysis showed.

Use of 60 Vbeta and 13 Jbeta primers characterized the PCR. Original data processing: Later work found approximately 80 million unique TCR beta chains, with 9.5 million to 11 million shared. Method: immunoSEQ multiplex PCR; TCRdb's copy keeps in-frame clones and lacks some. V and J calls and clone size are those listed in that table; D and trimming were worked out from the DNA. The sample records approximately 300,000 clones, roughly 81% being singletons. On this clone: Antigen specificity is unknown.

This receptor was taken from a middle-aged woman in good health and CMV-seropositive. Sequenced sample: PBMCs.

The CDR3 sequence is CASSQERTYGGSGTGELFF. CDR3 nucleotide sequence: TGCGCCAGCAGCCAAGAGAGGACTTACGGGGGTTCAGGCACCGGGGAGCTGTTTTTT. This sequence joins TRBV4-3 and TRBJ2-2, with D maybe TRBD2 (6 bases). Germline CDR1 reads LGHNA; CDR2 reads YSLEER. The V end was cut by 0 bases, the J end by 4 bases, with 21 bases between. The CDR3 sequence is 19 residues long.